The clone carrying this TCR beta chain was detected only a few times. This entry is derived from a study of beta chain features in type 1 diabetes. Reverse transcribing all isolated RNA meant expressed TCRB transcripts were sequenced. Clones were read by immunoSEQ multiplex PCR, and TCRdb kept only the in-frame ones, dropping some. The data show 250,000 to 300,000 clones, around 7.8% seen once. There are 15 residues in the CDR3. CDR1 and CDR2 from the germline V gene are MDHEN and SYDVKM. V lost 4 bases and J 2 bases, leaving 13 bases between the germline ends. The chain links TRBV28 to TRBJ2-3; weak D call: TRBD1 (6 bases). The TCR sequence derives from a woman younger than 30 in good health. The sequencing input was central memory CD4+ T cells from blood. CDR3: CASSYPTGFTDTQYF. CDR3 DNA: TGTGCCAGCAGTTACCCGACAGGTTTCACAGATACGCAGTATTTT.